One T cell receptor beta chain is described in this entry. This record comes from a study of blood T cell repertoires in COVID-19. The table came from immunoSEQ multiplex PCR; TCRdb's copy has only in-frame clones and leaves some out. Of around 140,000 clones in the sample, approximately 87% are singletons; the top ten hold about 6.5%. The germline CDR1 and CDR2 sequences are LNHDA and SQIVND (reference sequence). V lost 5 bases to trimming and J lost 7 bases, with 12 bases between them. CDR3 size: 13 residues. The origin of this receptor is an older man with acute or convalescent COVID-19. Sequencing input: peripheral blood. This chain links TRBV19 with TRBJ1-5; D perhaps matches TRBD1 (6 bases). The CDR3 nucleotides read TGTGCCAGTAGTCCACAGGGAGGGCAGCCCCAGCATTTT. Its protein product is CASSPQGGQPQHF.